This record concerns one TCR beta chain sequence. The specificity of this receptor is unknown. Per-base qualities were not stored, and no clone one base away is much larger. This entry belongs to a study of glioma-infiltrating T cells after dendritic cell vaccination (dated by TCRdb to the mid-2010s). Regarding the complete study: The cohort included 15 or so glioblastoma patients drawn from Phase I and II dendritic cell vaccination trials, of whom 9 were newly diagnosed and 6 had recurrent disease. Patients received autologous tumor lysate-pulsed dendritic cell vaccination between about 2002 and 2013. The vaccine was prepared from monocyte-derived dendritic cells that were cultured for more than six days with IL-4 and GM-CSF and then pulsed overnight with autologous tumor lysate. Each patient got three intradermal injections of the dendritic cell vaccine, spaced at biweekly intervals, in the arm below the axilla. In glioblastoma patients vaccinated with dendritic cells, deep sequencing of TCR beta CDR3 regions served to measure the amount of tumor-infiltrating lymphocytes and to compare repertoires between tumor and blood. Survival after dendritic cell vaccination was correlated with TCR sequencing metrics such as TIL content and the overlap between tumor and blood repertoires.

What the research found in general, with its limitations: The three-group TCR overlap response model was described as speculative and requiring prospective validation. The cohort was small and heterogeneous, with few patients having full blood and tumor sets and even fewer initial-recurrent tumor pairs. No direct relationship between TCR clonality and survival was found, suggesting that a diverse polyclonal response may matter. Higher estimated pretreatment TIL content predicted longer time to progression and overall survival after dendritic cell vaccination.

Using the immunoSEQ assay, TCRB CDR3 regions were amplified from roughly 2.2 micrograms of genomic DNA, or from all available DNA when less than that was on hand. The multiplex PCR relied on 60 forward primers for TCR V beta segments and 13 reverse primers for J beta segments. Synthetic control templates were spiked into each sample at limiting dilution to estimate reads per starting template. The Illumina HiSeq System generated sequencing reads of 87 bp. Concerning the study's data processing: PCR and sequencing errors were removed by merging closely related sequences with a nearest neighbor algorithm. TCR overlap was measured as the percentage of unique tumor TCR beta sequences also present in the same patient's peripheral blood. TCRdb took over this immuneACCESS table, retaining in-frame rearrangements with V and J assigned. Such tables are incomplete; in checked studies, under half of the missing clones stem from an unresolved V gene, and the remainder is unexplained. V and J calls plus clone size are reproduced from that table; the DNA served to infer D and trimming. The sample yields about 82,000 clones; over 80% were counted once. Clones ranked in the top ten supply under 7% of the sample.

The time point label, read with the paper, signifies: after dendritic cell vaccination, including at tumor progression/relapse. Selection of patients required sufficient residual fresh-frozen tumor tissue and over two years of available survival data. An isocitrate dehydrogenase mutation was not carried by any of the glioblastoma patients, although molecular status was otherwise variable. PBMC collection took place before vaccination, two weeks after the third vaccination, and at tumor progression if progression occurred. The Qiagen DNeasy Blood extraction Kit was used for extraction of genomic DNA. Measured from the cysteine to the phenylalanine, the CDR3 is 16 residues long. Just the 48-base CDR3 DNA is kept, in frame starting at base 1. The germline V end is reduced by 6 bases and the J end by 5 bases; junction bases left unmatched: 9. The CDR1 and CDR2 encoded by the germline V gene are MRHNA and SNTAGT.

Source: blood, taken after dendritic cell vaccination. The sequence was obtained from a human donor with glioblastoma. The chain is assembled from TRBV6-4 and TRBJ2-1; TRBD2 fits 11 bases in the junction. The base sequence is TGTGCCAGCAGCTCGGTAGCGGGGGGGTTTAACAATGAGCAGTTCTTC. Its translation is CASSSVAGGFNNEQFF.